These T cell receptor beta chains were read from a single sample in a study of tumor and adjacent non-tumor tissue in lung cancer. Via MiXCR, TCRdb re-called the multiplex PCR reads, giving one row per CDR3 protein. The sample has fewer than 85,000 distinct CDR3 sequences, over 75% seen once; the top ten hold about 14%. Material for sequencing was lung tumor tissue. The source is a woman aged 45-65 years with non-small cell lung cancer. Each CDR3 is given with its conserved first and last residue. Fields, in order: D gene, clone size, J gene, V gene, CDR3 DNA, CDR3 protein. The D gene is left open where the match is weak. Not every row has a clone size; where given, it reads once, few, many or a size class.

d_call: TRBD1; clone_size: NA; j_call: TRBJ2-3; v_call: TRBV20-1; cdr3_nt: TGCAGTGCTCAATCGGGACAGTGGGCGCAGGATACGCAGTATTTT; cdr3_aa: CSAQSGQWAQDTQYF
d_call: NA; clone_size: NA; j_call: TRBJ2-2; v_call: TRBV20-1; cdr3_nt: TGCAGTGCTAGAGAACACCCGTATGGGGAGCTGTTTTTT; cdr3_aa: CSAREHPYGELFF
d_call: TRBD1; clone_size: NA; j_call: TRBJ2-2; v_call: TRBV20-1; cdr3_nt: TGCAGTGCTAAATCTGGGACAGGGGCGGACACCGGGGAGTTGTTTTTT; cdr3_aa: CSAKSGTGADTGELFF
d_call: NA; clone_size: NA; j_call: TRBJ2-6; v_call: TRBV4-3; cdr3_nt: TGCACCAGCAGCCAAGAAAATGATGGGAACTCTGGGGCCAATGTCCTGACTTTC; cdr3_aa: CTSSQENDGNSGANVLTF
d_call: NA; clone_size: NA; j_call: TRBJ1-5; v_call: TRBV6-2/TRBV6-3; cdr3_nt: TGTGCTACCCGGGGATGGGGGGCATGGTACAATCAGCCCCAGCATTTT; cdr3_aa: CATRGWGAWYNQPQHF
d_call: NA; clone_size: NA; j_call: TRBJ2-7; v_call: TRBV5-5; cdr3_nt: TGTGCCAGCAGCTTGGTTGGGCTACCTTACGAGCAGTACTTC; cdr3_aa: CASSLVGLPYEQYF
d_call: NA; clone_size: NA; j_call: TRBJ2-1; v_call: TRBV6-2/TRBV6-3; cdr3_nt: TGTGCCAGCAGGGAGGGGGGGAGGGTCTACAATGAGCAGTTCTTC; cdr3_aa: CASREGGRVYNEQFF
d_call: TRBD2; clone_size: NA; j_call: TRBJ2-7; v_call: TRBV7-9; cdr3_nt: TGTGCCAGCAGCCGAGCGAGCGGGAGTCGCTACGAGCAGTACTTC; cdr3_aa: CASSRASGSRYEQYF
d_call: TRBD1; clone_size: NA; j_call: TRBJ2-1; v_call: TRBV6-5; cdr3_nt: TGTGCAAGCAGTTTATTGACAGGGGAAGCAAATGAGCAGTTCTTC; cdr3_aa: CASSLLTGEANEQFF
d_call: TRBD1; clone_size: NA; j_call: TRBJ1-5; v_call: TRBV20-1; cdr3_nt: TGCAGTGCTAGGGGTGGGACAGGGAATCAGTCCCAGCATTTT; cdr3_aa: CSARGGTGNQSQHF
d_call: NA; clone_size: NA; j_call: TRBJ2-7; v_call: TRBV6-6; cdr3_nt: TGCGCCAGGAGTCAACAGGGAAGTAACAAGCATTACTTC; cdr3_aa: CARSQQGSNKHYF
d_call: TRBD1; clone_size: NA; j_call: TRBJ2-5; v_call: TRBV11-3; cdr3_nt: TGTGCCAGCAGCTCATCCAGGACAGGCTATAGGACCCAGTACTTC; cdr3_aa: CASSSSRTGYRTQYF
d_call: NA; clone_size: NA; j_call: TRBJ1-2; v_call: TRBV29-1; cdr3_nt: TGCAGCGCTACCGGAGGGGCCCATGGCTACACCTTC; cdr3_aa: CSATGGAHGYTF
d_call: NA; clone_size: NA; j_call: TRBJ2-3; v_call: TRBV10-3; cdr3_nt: TGTGTCGCCATGACGGGGCAAAGCACAGATACGCGGTATTTT; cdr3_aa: CVAMTGQSTDTRYF
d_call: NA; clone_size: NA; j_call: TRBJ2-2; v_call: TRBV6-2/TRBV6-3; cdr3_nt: TGTGCCAGCAGTTACGGGGCTAATAAAACGGCGAACACCGGGGAGATGTTTTTT; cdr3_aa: CASSYGANKTANTGEMFF
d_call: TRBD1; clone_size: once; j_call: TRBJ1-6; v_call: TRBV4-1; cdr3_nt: TGTGCCAGCAGCCGAGGACAGGAAAATTATTCACTCCTTCACTTT; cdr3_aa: CASSRGQENYSLLHF
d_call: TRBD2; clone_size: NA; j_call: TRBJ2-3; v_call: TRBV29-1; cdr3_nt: TGCAACGCCCGTGGCTCAACTAGCGGAAGTACAGATACGCAGTATTTT; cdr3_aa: CNARGSTSGSTDTQYF
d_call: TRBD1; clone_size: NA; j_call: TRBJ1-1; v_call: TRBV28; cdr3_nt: TGTGCCAGCAGTGCCCCCTGGGACAGCAACTTCGATAGGAATACTTTCTTT; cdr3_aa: CASSAPWDSNFDRNTFF
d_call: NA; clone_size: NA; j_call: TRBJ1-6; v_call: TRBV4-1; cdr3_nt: TGCGCTAACAGCCGAAGACAGGAGAATTATTCACCCCTCCACTTT; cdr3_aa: CANSRRQENYSPLHF
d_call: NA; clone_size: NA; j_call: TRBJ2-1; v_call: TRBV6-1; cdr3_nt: TGTGCCAGCAGAGACCCAGGACTCCATAAGACAAGCTCCTATAATGAGCAGTTCTTC; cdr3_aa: CASRDPGLHKTSSYNEQFF
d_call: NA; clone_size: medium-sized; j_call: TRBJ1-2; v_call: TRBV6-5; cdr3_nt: TGTGCCAGCAGTTACTCGAGAGGAGAGGGCTATGGCTACACCTTC; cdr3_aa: CASSYSRGEGYGYTF
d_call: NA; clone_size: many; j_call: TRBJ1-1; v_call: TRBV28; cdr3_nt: TGTGCCAGCAGCCCGACGGGACGGAAGAACACTGAAGCTTTCTTT; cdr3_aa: CASSPTGRKNTEAFF
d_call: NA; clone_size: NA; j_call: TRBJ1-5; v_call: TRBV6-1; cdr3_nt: TGTGCCAGCAGTGAAACTTGGAGCGATCAGCCCCAGCATTTC; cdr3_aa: CASSETWSDQPQHF
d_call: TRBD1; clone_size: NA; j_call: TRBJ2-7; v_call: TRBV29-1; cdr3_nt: TGCAGCGTACAGGGGAGAGGTGATTCCTGCGAGCACTACTTC; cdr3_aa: CSVQGRGDSCEHYF
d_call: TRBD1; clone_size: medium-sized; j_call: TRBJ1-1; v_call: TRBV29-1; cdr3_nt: TGCAGCGTTACAGTCAGGGGGTCGGTCACTGAAGCTTTCTTT; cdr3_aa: CSVTVRGSVTEAFF
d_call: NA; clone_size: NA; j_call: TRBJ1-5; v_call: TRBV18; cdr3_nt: TGTGCCAGCTCACCGTCTCGTAATCAGCCCCAGCATTTT; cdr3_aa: CASSPSRNQPQHF
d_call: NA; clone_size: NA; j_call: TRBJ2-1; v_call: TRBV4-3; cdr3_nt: TGCGCCAGTACCCAAGACAGGAGGCTAAGGAATGAGCAGTTCTTC; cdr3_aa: CASTQDRRLRNEQFF
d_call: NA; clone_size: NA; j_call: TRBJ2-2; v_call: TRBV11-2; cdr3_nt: TGTGCCAGCAGCCGCTCTGCGGCGGCCGGGGAGTTGTTTTTT; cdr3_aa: CASSRSAAAGELFF
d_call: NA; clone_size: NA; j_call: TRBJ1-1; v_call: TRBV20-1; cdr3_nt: TGCAGTGTGTACCAGGACAGCATGGACACTGAAGCTTTCTTT; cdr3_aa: CSVYQDSMDTEAFF
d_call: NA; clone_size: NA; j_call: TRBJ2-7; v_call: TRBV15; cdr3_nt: TGTGCCACCTGCAGAGATAGGGGTCGGGACATGGTCTTC; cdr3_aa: CATCRDRGRDMVF
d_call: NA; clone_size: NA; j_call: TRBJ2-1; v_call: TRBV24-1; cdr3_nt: TGTGTCACCAGTAAGGCCAATAGCAGATCCTTCAATGAGCAGTTCTTC; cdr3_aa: CVTSKANSRSFNEQFF
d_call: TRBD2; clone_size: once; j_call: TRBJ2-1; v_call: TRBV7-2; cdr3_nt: TGTGCCACAAGCTCTAGCGGGAGGAAGTACAATGAGCAGTTCTTT; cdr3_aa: CATSSSGRKYNEQFF
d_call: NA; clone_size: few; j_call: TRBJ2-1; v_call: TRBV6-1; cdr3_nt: TGTACCAGCACCTCCGGTGTGGGCAACTTCTCCTACAATGAGCAGTTCTTC; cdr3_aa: CTSTSGVGNFSYNEQFF
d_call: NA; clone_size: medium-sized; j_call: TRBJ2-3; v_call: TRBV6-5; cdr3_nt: TGTGCCAGCAGTTACGTGGCCACAGATACGCAGTATTTT; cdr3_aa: CASSYVATDTQYF
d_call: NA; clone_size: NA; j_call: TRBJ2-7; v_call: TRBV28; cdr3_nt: TGTGCCAGCAGAAGGACTGGCTCCTACGAGGAATACTTC; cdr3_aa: CASRRTGSYEEYF
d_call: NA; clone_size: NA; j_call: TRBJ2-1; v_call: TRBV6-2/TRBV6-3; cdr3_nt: TGTGCCAGCAGTTACCCGAACACCTTGTGGGTCAATGAGCAGTTATTC; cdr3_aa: CASSYPNTLWVNEQLF
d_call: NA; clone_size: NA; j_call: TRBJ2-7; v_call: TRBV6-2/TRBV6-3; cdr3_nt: TGTGCCAGCATCCCGACAGGTGATTGGTACGAGCAGTATTTC; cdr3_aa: CASIPTGDWYEQYF
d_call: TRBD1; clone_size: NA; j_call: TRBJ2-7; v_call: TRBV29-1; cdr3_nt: TGCGACGTGCGAATCCGGGACAGTGGGTCCTACGAGCAGTACTTC; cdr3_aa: CDVRIRDSGSYEQYF
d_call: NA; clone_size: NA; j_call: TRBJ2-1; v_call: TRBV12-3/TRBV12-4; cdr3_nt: TGTGCCAGCCTCCCGGGAGTCGGTTCCTCGGCTAGAAGTTCCTACAATGAGCAGTTCTTC; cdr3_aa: CASLPGVGSSARSSYNEQFF
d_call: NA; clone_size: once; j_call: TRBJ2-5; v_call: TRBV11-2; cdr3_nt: TGTGTCAGCAGCTCCGGACAGACTCGGGAGACCCAGTGCTTC; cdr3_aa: CVSSSGQTRETQCF
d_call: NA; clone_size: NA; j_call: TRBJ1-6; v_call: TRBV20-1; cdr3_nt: TGTATTGCTAGAGACCTAGACAGGCCGTATTCACCCATCCACTTT; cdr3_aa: CIARDLDRPYSPIHF
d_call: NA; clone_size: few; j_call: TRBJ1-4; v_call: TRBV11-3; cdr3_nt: TGTGCCAGCAGCTTAGAAGGTGGAGGGGAGAATGGTAGTGAAAAACTGTTTTTT; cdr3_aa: CASSLEGGGENGSEKLFF
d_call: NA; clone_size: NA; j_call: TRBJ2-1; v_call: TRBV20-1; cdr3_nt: TGCAGTGCTCCCATACACTTGGCGAGCTTGGGGAATGAGCAATTCTTC; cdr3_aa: CSAPIHLASLGNEQFF
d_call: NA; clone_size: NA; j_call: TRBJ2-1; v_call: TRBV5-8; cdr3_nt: TGTGCCAGCATCTACCGGGGTACAGGATTATACAATGAGCAGTTCTTC; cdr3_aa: CASIYRGTGLYNEQFF
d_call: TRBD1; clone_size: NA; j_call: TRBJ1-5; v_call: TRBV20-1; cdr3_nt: TGCAGTGCTAGACAAACCGGACGGACAGGGAATTCAGTTAGCTATCAGCCCCAGCATTTT; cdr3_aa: CSARQTGRTGNSVSYQPQHF
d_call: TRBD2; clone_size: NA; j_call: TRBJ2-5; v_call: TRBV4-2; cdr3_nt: TGTGCCAGCAGTCAAACCACGGGACTAGACTACGTGACCCAGTACTTT; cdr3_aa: CASSQTTGLDYVTQYF
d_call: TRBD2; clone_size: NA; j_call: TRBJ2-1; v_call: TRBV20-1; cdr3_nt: TGCAGTGCTAGTCCGAGACTAGCATTCGGGAATGAGCAGTTCTTC; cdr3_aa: CSASPRLAFGNEQFF
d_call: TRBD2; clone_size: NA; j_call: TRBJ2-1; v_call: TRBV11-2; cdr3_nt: TGTGCCTGCAGCTCGATAGCGGGAGGAGACAATGAGCAGTTCTTC; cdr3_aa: CACSSIAGGDNEQFF
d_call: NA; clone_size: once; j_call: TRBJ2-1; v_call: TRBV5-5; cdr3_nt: TGTACCAGCAGCTTGGCGGCTATAGTAACCCGATCCTACAATGAGCAGTTCTTC; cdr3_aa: CTSSLAAIVTRSYNEQFF
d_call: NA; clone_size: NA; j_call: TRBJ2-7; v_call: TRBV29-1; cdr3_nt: TGCAGCGTCGTAAGGACAAGGGGTGTCGGCGAGCAGTACTTC; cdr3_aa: CSVVRTRGVGEQYF
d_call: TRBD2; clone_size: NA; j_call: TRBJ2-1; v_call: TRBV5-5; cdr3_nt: TGTGCCAACTGCCTAGGACTAGCGATCAATGAGCAGTTCTTC; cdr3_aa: CANCLGLAINEQFF
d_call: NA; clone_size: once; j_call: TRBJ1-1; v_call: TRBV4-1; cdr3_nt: TGCGCCAGCAGCCAAGACTTCTACAGGGTCAGCACTAAAGCTTTCTTT; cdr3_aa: CASSQDFYRVSTKAFF
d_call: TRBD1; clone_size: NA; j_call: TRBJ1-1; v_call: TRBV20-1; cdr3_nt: TGCAGTACTAGGGACAGGGTAAACAGTGAAGCTTTCTTT; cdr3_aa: CSTRDRVNSEAFF